A single TCR beta chain is shown here with its context. This sample was taken from a study of cytomegalovirus exposure and HLA in healthy donors. Profiled with immunoSEQ multiplex PCR; TCRdb holds only in-frame clones, not every one. The sample records about 130,000 clones, about 80% being singletons. CDR1 and CDR2 (germline): SGHTA, FQGTGA. The CDR3 runs to 14 residues. Trimming removed 0 bases from V and 7 bases from J, with 12 bases in between. The receptor comes from a man aged 25 to 40 in good health and CMV-seropositive. The rearrangement joins TRBV7-3 to TRBJ1-1, with D tentatively TRBD1 (6 bases). The sequencing sample was made of PBMCs. The CDR3 DNA reads TGTGCCAGCAGCTTAACGGGGGGGCAGGGTGAAGCTTTCTTT. This encodes CASSLTGGQGEAFF.